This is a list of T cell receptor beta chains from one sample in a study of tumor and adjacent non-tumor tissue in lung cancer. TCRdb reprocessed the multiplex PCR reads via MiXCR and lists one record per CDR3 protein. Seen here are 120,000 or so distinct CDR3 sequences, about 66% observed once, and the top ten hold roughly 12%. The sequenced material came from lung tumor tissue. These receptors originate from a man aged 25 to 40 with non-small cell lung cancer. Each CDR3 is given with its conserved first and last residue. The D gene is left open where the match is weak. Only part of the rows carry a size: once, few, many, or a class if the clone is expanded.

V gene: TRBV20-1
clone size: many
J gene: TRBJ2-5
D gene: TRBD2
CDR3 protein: CSARAGGGRETQYF
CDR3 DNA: TGCAGTGCTAGAGCGGGGGGGGGGCGGGAGACCCAGTACTTC

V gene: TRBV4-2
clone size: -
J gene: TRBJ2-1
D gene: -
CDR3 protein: CISSQGERPTAEQFF
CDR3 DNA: TGTATCAGCAGCCAAGGGGAGCGACCCACGGCAGAGCAGTTCTTC

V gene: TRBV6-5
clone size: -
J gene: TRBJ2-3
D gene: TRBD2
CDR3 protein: CARSYNEYARPGRERDTQYF
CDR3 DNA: TGTGCCAGGAGTTACAATGAATATGCCCGCCCGGGGAGGGAGAGAGATACGCAGTATTTT

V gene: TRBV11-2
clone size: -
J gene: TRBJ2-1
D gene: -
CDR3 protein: CASSYRWTDGNGQFF
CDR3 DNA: TGTGCCAGCAGTTACAGGTGGACTGACGGCAATGGGCAGTTCTTC

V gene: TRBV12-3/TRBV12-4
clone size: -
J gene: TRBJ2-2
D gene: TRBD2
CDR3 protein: CASGFGTSGGTGELFF
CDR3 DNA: TGTGCCAGCGGCTTCGGGACTAGCGGGGGCACCGGGGAGCTGTTTTTT

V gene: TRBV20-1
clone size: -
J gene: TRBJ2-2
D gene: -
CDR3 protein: CGAPNTEELFF
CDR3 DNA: TGCGGTGCTCCGAACACCGAGGAGCTGTTTTTT

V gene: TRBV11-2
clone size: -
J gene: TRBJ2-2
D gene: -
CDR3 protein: CASSRQGNTGELFF
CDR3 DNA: TGTGCCAGCAGCCGTCAGGGGAACACCGGGGAGCTATTTTTT

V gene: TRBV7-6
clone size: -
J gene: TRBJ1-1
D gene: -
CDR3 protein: CASSPSLEGAANTEAFF
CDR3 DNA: TGTGCCAGCAGCCCCTCTTTAGAGGGAGCCGCGAACACTGAAGCTTTCTTT

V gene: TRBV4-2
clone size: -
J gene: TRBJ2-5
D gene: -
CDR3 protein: CASSQGRTQGETQYF
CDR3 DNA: TGTGCCAGCAGCCAAGGGAGGACTCAAGGCGAGACCCAGTACTTC

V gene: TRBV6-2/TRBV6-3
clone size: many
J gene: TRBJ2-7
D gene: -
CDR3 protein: CASASYEQYF
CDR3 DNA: TGTGCCAGCGCCTCCTACGAGCAGTACTTC

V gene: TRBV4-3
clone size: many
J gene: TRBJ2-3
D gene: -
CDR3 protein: CASSQETASSTDTQYF
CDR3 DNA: TGCGCCAGCAGCCAAGAGACAGCCTCTAGCACAGATACGCAGTATTTT

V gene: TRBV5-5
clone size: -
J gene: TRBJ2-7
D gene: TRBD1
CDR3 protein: CVSSSDRGLNEQYF
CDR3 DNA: TGTGTCAGCAGCTCGGACAGGGGGCTCAACGAGCAGTACTTC

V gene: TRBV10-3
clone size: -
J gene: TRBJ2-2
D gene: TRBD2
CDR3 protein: CVITATSGGALRTGELFF
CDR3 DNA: TGTGTCATCACCGCGACTAGCGGGGGGGCCCTTCGCACCGGGGAGCTGTTTTTT

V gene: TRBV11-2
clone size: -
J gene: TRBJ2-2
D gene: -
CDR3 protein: CVSSFMEAGELFF
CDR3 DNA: TGTGTCAGTAGTTTTATGGAGGCCGGGGAGCTGTTTTTT

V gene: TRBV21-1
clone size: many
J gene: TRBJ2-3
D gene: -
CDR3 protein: CASKSGDRPVDTQYF
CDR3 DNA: TGTGCCAGCAAAAGTGGGGACCGCCCGGTCGATACGCAGTATTTT

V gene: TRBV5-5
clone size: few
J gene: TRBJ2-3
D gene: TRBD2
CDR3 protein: CASSSGPGTSGGGSTDTQYF
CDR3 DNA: TGTGCCAGCAGCTCGGGGCCCGGGACTAGCGGGGGGGGGAGCACAGATACGCAGTATTTT

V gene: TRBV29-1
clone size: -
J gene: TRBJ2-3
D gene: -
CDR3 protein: CSIRQEGTDTQYF
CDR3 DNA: TGCAGCATCCGACAGGAAGGCACAGATACGCAGTATTTT

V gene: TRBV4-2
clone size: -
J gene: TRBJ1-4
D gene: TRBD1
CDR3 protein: CASSSYRGNEKLFF
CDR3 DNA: TGTGCCAGCAGTTCCTACAGGGGGAATGAAAAACTGTTTTTT

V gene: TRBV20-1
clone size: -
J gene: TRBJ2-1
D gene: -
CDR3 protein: CSPRDLLTYNEQFF
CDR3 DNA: TGTAGTCCTAGAGATCTGTTGACCTACAATGAGCAGTTCTTC

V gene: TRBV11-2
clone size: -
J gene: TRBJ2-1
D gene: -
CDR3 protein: CAGSLDREDEQFF
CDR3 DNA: TGTGCCGGCAGCTTAGATAGGGAGGATGAGCAGTTTTTC

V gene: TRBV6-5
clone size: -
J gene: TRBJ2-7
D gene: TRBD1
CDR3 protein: CASSLGQGAPYEEYF
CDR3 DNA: TGTGCCAGCAGTCTCGGACAGGGGGCCCCTTACGAGGAGTACTTC

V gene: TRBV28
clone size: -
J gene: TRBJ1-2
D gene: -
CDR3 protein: CAGSPGRYGYTF
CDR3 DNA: TGTGCCGGCAGTCCCGGACGGTATGGCTACACCTTC

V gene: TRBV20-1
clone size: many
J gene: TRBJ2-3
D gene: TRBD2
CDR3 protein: CSARDLFLAVSTDTQYF
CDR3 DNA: TGCAGTGCTAGAGATCTTTTTCTAGCGGTTAGCACAGATACGCAGTATTTT

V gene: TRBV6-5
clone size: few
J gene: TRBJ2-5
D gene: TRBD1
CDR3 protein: CASSYSPGQAVETQYF
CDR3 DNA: TGTGCCAGCAGTTACTCACCGGGACAGGCTGTGGAGACCCAGTACTTC

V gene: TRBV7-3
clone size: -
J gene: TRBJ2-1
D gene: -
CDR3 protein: CASSQEDLGEQFF
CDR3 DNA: TGTGCCAGCAGCCAAGAGGACCTCGGAGAGCAGTTCTTC

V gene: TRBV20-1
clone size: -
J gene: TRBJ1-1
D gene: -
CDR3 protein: CSAQEPNGVFEGTEAFF
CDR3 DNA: TGCAGTGCACAAGAACCGAACGGGGTGTTCGAGGGCACTGAAGCTTTCTTT

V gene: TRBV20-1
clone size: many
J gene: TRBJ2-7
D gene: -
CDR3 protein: CSVKGDIAGSYEQYF
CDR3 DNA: TGCAGTGTGAAAGGGGACATAGCGGGCTCCTACGAGCAGTACTTC

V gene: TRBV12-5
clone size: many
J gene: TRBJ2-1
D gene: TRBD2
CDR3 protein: CASGSKTSGTVNEQFF
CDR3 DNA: TGTGCTAGTGGTTCGAAGACTAGCGGGACTGTGAATGAGCAGTTCTTC

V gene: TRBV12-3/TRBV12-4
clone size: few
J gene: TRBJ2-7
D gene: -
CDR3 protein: CASSPTRQISLEQYF
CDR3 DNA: TGTGCCAGCAGTCCAACGAGACAGATCTCTTTAGAGCAGTACTTC

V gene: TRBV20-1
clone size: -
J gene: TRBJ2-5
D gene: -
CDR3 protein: CSARGPEETQYF
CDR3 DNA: TGCAGTGCTAGGGGCCCGGAGGAGACCCAGTACTTC

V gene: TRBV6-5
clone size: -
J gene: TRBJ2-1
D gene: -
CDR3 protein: CASSYSHRIGYNEKFF
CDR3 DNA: TGTGCCAGCAGTTACAGTCATAGGATAGGCTACAATGAGAAGTTCTTC

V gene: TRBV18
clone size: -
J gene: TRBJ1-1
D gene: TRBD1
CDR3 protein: CASSPVTDRVNTGAFF
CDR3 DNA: TGTGCCAGCTCACCGGTCACTGACAGGGTGAACACTGGAGCTTTCTTT

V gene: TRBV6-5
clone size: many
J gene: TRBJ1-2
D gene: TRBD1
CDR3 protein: CASSNTGGSYGYTF
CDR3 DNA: TGTGCCAGCAGTAACACAGGGGGCAGCTATGGCTACACCTTC

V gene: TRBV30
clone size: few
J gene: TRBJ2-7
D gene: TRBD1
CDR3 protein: CAWDRGIEQYF
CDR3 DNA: TGTGCCTGGGACAGGGGGATCGAGCAGTACTTC

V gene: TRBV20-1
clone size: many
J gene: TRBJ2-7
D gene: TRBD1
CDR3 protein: CSGTQGTDEQYF
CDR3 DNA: TGCAGTGGTACACAGGGGACCGACGAGCAGTACTTC

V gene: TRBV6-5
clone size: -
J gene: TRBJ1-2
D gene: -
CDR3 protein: CASSADRDYGYIF
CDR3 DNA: TGTGCCAGCAGTGCCGACAGAGACTATGGCTACATCTTC

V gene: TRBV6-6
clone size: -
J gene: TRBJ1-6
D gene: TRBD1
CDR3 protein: CASSGGQAGVYSPLHF
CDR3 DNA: TGTGCCAGCAGTGGGGGACAGGCGGGGGTTTATTCACCCCTCCACTTT

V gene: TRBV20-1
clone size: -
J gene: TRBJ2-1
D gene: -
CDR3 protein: CSARDLRAGPSYNEQFF
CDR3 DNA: TGCAGTGCTAGAGATCTTAGGGCGGGACCCTCCTACAATGAGCAGTTCTTC

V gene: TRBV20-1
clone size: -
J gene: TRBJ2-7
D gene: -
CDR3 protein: CNASLGSPYEQYF
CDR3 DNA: TGCAATGCTAGCCTCGGGAGCCCCTACGAGCAGTACTTC

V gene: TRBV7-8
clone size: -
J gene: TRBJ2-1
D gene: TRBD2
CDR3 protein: CASRYTSGSGNEQFF
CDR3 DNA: TGTGCCAGCAGATACACTAGCGGGAGTGGGAATGAGCAGTTCTTC

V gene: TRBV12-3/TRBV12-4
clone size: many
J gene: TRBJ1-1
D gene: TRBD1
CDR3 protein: CASRRTGKAEAFF
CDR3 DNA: TGTGCCAGCAGAAGGACAGGGAAGGCTGAAGCTTTCTTT

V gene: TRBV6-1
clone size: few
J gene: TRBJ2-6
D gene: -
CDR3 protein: CAGSEQDLSGANVLTF
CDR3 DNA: TGTGCCGGCAGTGAACAGGACCTCTCTGGGGCCAACGTCCTGACTTTC

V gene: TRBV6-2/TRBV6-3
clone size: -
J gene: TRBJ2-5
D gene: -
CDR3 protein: CASSYRDIGTQYF
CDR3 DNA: TGTGCCAGCAGCTACAGGGATATAGGGACCCAGTACTTC